The T cell receptor (beta chain) described here comes from a study of human T cells and chemical hapten exposure. Study observations and caveats: Sensitizing to DPC left TCRs with a frequency above 1 in 1000 unaltered.

This clonotype showed up many times. The antigen is undetermined. Each CDR3 protein is one row after TCRdb ran MiXCR on the RACE reads. This sample has some 180,000 distinct CDR3 sequences, with around 22% found just once. The CDR3 consists of 15 residues. Germline CDR1 LNHNV, CDR2 YYDKDF (reference sequence). V lost 0 bases, J lost 4 bases, and 12 bases lay in between. Time point here: patch test 1, 2 weeks after DPC sensitization. Specified treatment: therapeutic diphenylcyclopropenone sensitization with weekly scalp DPC. V gene TRBV15 combines with J gene TRBJ1-1, with unresolved D. The source was whole blood, collected in connection with sensitization to the hapten diphenylcyclopropenone (DPC). This receptor was taken from a woman in her forties or fifties with alopecia areata. Some clones in this sample may be carry-over from other donors' samples. The CDR3 reads CATSRDHSFSTEAFF. In DNA form, the CDR3 reads TGTGCCACCAGCAGAGATCATAGCTTTAGCACTGAAGCTTTCTTT.